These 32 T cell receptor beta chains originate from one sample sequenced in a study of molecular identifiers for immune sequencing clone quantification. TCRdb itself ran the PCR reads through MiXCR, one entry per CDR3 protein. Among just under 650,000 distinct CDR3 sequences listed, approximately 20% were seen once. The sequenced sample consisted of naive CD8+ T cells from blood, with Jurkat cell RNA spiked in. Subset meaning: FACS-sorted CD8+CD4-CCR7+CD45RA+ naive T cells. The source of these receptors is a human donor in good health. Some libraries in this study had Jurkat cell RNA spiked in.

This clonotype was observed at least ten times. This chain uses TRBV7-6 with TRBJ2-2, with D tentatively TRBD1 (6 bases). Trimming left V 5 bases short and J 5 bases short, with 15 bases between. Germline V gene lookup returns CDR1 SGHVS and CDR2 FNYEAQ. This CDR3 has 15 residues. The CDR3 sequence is CASSPTGTPTGELFF. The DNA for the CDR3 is TGTGCCAGCAGCCCTACCGGGACACCTACCGGGGAGCTGTTTTTT.

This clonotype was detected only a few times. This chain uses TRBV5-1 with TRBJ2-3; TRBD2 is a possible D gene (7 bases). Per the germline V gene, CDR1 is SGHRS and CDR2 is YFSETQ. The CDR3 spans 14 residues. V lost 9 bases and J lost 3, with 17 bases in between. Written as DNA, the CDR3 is TGCGCCACCGCGGAGGAGGGGGGGACAGATACGCAGTATTTT. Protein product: CATAEEGGTDTQYF.

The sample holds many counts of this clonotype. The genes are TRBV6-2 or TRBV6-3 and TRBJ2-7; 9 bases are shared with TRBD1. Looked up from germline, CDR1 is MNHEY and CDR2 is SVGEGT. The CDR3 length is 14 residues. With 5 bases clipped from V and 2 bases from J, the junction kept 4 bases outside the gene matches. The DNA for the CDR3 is TGTGCCAGCAGTGACGGGGACAGGGCCTACGAGCAGTACTTC. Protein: CASSDGDRAYEQYF.

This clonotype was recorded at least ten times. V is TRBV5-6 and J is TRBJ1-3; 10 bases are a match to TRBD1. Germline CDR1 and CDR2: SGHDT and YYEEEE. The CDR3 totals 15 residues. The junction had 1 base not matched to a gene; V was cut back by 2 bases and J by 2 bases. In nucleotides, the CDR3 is TGTGCCAGCAGCTTCGGGACAGGGGCTGGAAACACCATATATTTT. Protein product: CASSFGTGAGNTIYF.

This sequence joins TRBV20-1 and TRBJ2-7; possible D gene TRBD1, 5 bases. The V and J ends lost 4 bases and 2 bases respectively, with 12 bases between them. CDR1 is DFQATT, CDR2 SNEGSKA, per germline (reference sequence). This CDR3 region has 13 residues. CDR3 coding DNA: TGCAGTGCTACAGACGACAGCGCCTACGAGCAGTACTTC. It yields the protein CSATDDSAYEQYF.

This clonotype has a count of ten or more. In nucleotides, the CDR3 is TGCAGTGCTAGACAGAGCGGTTCCTACGAGCAGTACTTC. It encodes CSARQSGSYEQYF. The chain combines TRBV20-1 with TRBJ2-7; D is possibly TRBD2 (5 bases). V lost 2 bases, J lost 1 base, and 9 bases lay in between. This CDR3 has 13 amino acids. Germline CDR1 and CDR2: DFQATT and SNEGSKA (reference sequence).

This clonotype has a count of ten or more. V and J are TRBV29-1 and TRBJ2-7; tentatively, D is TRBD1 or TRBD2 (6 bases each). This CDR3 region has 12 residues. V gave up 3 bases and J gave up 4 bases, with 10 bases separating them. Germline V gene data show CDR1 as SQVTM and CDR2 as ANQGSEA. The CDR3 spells CSVEEGVYEQYF. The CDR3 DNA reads TGCAGCGTTGAGGAGGGGGTTTACGAGCAGTACTTC.

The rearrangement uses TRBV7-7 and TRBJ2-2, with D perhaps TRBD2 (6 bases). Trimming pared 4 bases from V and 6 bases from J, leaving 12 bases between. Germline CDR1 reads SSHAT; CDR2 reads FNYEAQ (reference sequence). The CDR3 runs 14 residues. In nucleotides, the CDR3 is TGTGCCAGCAGCTCCGGAGCGGGCCCCGGGGAGCTGTTTTTT. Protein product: CASSSGAGPGELFF. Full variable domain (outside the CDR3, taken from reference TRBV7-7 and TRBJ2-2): GAGVSQSPRYKVTKRGQDVTLRCDPISSHATLYWYQQALGQGPEFLTYFNYEAQPDKSGLPSDRFSAERPEGSISTLTIQRTEQRDSAMYRCASSSGAGPGELFFGEGSRLTVL.

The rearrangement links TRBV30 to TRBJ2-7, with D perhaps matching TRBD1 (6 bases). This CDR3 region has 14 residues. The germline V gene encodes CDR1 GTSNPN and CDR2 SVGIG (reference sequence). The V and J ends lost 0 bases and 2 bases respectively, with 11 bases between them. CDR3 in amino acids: CAWSVLTGPYEQYF. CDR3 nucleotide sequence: TGTGCCTGGAGTGTTCTAACAGGGCCCTACGAGCAGTACTTC.

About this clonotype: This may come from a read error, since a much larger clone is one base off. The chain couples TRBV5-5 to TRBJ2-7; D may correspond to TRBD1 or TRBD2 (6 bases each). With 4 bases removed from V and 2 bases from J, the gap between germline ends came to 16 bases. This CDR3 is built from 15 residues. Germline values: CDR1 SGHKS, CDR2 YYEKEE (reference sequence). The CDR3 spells CASSLAWGATYEQYF. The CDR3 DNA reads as TGTGCCAGCAGCCTGGCGTGGGGGGCGACCTACGAGCAGTACTTC.

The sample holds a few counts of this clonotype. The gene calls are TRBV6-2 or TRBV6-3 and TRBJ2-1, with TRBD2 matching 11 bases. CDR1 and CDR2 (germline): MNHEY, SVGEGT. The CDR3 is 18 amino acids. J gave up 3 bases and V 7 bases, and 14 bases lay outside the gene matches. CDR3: CASTLRPGLAALYNEQFF. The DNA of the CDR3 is TGTGCCAGCACCTTAAGGCCGGGACTAGCGGCTCTCTACAATGAGCAGTTCTTC.

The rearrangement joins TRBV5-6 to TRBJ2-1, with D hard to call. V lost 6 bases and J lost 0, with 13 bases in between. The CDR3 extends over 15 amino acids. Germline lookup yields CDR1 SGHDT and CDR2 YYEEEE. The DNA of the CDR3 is TGTGCCAGCAACTTAGGCCCGAGCTCCTACAATGAGCAGTTCTTC. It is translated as CASNLGPSSYNEQFF.

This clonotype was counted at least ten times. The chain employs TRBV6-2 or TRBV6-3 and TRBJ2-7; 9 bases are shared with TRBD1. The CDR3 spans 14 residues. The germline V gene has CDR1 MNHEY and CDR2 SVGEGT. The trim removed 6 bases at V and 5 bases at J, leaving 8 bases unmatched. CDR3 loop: CASRSDRGWDEQYF. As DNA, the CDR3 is TGTGCCAGCAGATCGGACAGGGGTTGGGACGAGCAGTACTTC.

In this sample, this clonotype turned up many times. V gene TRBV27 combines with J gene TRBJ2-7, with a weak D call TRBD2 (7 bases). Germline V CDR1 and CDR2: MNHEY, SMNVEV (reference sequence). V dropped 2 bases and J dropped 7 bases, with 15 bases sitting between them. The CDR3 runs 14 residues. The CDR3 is CASSLAGALREQYF. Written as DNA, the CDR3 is TGTGCCAGCAGTTTAGCGGGGGCTTTGAGGGAGCAGTACTTC.

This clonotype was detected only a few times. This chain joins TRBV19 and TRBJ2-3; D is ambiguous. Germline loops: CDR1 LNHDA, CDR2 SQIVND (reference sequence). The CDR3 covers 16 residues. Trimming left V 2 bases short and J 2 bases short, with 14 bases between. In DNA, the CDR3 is TGTGCCAGTAGTATATGGGTGGGGTCCACCACAGATACGCAGTATTTT. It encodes CASSIWVGSTTDTQYF. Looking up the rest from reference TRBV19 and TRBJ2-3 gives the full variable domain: DGGITQSPKYLFRKEGQNVTLSCEQNLNHDAMYWYRQDPGQGLRLIYYSQIVNDFQKGDIAEGYSVSREKKESFPLTVTSAQKNPTAFYLCASSIWVGSTTDTQYFGPGTRLTVL.

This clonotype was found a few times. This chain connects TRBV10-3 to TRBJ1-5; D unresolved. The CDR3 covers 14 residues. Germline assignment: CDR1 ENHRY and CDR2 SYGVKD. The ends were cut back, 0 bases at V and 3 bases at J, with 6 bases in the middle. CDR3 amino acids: CAISESADNQPQHF. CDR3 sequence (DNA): TGTGCCATCAGTGAGTCGGCGGACAATCAGCCCCAGCATTTT.

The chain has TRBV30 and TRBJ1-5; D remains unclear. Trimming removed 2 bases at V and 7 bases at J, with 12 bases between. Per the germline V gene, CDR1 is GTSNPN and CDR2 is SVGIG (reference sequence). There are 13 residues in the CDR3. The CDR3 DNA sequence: TGTGCCTGGAGTAAGGAAGGGAACCAGCCCCAGCATTTT. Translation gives CAWSKEGNQPQHF.

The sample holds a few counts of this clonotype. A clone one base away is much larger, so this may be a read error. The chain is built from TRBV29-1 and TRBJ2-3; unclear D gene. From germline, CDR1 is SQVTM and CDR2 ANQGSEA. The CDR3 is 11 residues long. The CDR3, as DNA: TGCAGCGTGGGCCGCACAGATACGCAGTGTTTT. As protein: CSVGRTDTQCF.

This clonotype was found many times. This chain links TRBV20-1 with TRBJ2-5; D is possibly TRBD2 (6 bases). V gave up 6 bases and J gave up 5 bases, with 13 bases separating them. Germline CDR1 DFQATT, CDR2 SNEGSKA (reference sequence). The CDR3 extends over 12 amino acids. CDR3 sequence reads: CSAAGWKETQYF. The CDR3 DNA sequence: TGCAGTGCCGCGGGGTGGAAGGAGACCCAGTACTTC.

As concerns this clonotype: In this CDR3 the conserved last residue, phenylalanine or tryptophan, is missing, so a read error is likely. CDR3 loop: CASSQVGYEQYL. The CDR3 bases are TGCGCCAGCAGCCAAGTCGGCTACGAGCAGTACCTC. V usage is TRBV4-1 and J usage is TRBJ2-7; D remains ambiguous. There are 12 residues in the CDR3. The V end lost 1 base, the J end lost 3 bases, and 4 bases lay between the germline ends. Looked up from germline, CDR1 is MGHRA and CDR2 is YSYEKL.

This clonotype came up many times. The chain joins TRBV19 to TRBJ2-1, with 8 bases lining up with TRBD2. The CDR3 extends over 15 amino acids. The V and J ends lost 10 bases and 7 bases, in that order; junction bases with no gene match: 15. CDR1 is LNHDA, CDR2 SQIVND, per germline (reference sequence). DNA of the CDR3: TGTGCCACCAAAGTCGGGACTAGAACGGGGAATGAGCAGTTCTTC. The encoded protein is CATKVGTRTGNEQFF.

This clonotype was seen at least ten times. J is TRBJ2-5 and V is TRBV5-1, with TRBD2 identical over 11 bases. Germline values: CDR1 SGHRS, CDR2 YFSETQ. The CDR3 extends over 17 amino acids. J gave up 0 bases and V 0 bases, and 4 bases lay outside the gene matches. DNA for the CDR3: TGCGCCAGCAGCTTGGAAATAGCGGGAGGGTACCAAGAGACCCAGTACTTC. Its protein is CASSLEIAGGYQETQYF.

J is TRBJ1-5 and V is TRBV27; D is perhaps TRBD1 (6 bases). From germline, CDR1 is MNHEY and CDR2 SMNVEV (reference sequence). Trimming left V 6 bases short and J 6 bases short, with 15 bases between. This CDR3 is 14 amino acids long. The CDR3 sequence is CASRPSGAGQPQHF. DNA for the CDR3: TGTGCCAGCAGACCGTCGGGGGCAGGTCAGCCCCAGCATTTT.

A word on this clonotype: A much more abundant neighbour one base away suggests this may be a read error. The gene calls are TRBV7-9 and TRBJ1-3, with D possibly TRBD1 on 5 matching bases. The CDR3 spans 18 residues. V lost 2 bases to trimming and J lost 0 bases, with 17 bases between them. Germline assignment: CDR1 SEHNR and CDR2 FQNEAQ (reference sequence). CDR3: CASSLWYATGRSGNTIYF. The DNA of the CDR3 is TGTGCCAGCAGCTTATGGTATGCAACGGGGCGCTCTGGAAACACCATATATTTT.

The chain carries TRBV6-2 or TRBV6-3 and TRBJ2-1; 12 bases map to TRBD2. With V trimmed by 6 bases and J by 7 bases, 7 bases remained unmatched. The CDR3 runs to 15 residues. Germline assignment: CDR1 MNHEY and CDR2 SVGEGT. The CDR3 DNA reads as TGTGCCAGCAGCCCCTTCACTAGCGGGGGGAATGAGCAGTTCTTC. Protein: CASSPFTSGGNEQFF.

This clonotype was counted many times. This chain's CDR3 is CASSSRTGSSYEQYF. The CDR3 nucleotides read TGTGCCAGCAGTTCCCGCACAGGGAGCTCCTACGAGCAGTACTTC. The V and J genes are TRBV27 and TRBJ2-7; D might be TRBD1 (6 bases). The CDR3 runs to 15 residues. Germline CDR1 reads MNHEY; CDR2 reads SMNVEV (reference sequence). V was shortened by 4 bases and J by 0 bases, with 13 bases between the two germline ends.

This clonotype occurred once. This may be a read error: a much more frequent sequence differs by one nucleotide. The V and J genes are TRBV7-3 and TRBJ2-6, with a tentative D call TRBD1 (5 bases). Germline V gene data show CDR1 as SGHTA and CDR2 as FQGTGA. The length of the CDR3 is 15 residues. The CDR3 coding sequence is TGTGCCAGTACTAATCGAAGCTCTGGGGCCAGCGTCCTGACTTTC. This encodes CASTNRSSGASVLTF.

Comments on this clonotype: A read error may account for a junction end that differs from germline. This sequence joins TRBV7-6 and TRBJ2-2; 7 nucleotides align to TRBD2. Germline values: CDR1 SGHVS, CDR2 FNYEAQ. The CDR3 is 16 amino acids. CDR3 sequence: CASSLLGLADFGEPFF. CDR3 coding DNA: TGTGCCAGCAGCTTACTAGGGCTAGCGGATTTCGGGGAGCCGTTTTTT.

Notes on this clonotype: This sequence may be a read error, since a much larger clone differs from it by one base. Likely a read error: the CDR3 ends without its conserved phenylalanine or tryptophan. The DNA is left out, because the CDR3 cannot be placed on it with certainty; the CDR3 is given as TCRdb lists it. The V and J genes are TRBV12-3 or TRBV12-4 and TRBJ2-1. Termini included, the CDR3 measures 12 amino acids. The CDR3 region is CASSYGFGEKFL.

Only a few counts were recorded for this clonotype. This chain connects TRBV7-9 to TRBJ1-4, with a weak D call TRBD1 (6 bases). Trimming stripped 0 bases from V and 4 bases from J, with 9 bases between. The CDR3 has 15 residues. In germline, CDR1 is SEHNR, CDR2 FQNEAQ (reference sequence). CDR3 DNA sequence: TGTGCCAGCAGCTTAGCGCAGGGGAGTAATGAAAAACTGTTTTTT. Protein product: CASSLAQGSNEKLFF.

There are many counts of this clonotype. CDR3 residues: CASSLGTRTTDTQYF. The CDR3 DNA is TGTGCCAGCAGTTTGGGGACTAGGACCACAGATACGCAGTATTTT. The J gene is TRBJ2-3, the V gene TRBV11-2; 8 bases agree with TRBD2. V lost 6 bases and J lost 2; bases outside the gene matches: 7. This CDR3 spans 15 amino acids. Germline values: CDR1 SGHAT, CDR2 FQNNGV.

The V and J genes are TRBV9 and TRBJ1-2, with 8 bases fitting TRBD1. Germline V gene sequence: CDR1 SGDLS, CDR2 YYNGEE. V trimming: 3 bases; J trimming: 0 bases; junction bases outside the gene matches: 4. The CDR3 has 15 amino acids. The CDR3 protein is CASSAGQGPNYGYTF. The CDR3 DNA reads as TGTGCCAGCAGCGCCGGACAGGGCCCTAACTATGGCTACACCTTC.